One sample yielded the 5 T cell receptor beta chains listed below, sequenced in a study of T cell responses to AZD1222 COVID-19 vaccine. The repertoire was sequenced with immunoSEQ multiplex PCR; TCRdb's copy has only in-frame clones and lacks some. This sample yields about 130,000 clones, of which over 85% are seen a single time; 3.1% belongs to the top ten. The specimen comprised peripheral blood, sampled on day 0 of AZD1222 vaccination. The receptors shown here come from an adult in good health.

V and J are TRBV28 and TRBJ2-4, with no clear D. CDR3 length: 15 amino acids. The ends were cut back, 5 bases at V and 0 bases at J, with 11 bases in the middle. Germline assignment: CDR1 MDHEN and CDR2 SYDVKM. As DNA, the CDR3 is TGTGCCAGCAGTGACCAATCGTTAGCCAAAAACATTCAGTACTTC. Protein product: CASSDQSLAKNIQYF. Complete variable domain (other parts from reference TRBV28 and TRBJ2-4): DVKVTQSSRYLVKRTGEKVFLECVQDMDHENMFWYRQDPGLGLRLIYFSYDVKMKEKGDIPEGYSVSREKKERFSLILESASTNQTSMYLCASSDQSLAKNIQYFGAGTRLSVL.

This chain uses TRBV5-1 with TRBJ2-7; TRBD2 agrees at 7 bases. The CDR3 covers 14 residues. Germline V gives CDR1 SGHRS, CDR2 YFSETQ. V dropped 0 bases and J dropped 3; count of bases not matched to a gene: 3. The CDR3 DNA follows: TGCGCCAGCAGCTTGGGGGAGGGCAACTACGAGCAGTACTTC. Encoded protein: CASSLGEGNYEQYF.

This clone was counted a single time. The V gene is TRBV10-3, the J gene TRBJ2-6; 7 bases map to TRBD2. Germline V gene lookup returns CDR1 ENHRY and CDR2 SYGVKD. The V segment lost 8 bases and the J segment 2 bases; nucleotides outside the gene matches: 9. The CDR3 totals 16 residues. The CDR3 DNA sequence: TGTGCCATCCGCGGGGGAAGGGATACTGGGGCCAACGTCCTGACTTTC. This encodes CAIRGGRDTGANVLTF.

The chain links TRBV24-1 to TRBJ1-2; D unresolved. The CDR3 loop spans 11 amino acids. CDR1 and CDR2 (germline): KGHDR, SFDVKD. Deletions cut 6 bases from V and 6 bases from J, with 7 bases between. The CDR3 DNA sequence: TGTGCCACCAGTCCCGGGGATGGCTACACCTTC. This sequence encodes CATSPGDGYTF.

The V gene is TRBV28, the J gene TRBJ2-7; D gene unclear. The germline V gene encodes CDR1 MDHEN and CDR2 SYDVKM. The CDR3 totals 13 residues. Trimming shortened V by 6 bases and J by 2 bases, and 11 bases separated the two germline ends. Here the CDR3 reads CASSSGWTYEQYF. The CDR3 DNA is TGTGCCAGCAGCTCCGGATGGACCTACGAGCAGTACTTC.